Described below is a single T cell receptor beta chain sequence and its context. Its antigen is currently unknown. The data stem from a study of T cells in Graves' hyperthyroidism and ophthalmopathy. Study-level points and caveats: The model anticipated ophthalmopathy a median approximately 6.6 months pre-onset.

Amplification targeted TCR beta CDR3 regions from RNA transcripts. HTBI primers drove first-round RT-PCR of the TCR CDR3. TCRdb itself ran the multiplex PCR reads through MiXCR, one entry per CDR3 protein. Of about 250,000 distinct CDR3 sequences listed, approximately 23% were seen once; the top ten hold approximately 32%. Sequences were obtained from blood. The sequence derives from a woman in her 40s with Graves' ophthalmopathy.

The CDR3 nucleotides read TGTGCCAGCAGTTCTGGACAGACAAGCACAGATACGCAGTATTTT. Protein: CASSSGQTSTDTQYF. The chain links TRBV28 to TRBJ2-3; D may be TRBD1 (6 bases). Trimming shortened V by 4 bases and J by 0 bases, and 11 bases separated the two germline ends. The CDR3 consists of 15 residues. The germline V gene has CDR1 MDHEN and CDR2 SYDVKM.